Described below is a single T cell receptor (beta chain) sequence and its context. Its antigen is unidentified. Template material for TCR beta VDJ and CDR3 profiling consisted of genomic DNA. Via MiXCR, TCRdb re-called the reads, giving one row per CDR3 protein. The sample lists 150,000 to 200,000 distinct CDR3 sequences, 45% to 50% occurring once. The ends were cut back, 10 bases at V and 7 bases at J, with 12 bases in the middle. This CDR3 spans 11 amino acids. Germline values: CDR1 SEHNR, CDR2 FQNEAQ (reference sequence). This record comes from a study of CD8+CD57+ T cells in acquired aplastic anemia. Whole-study context: Yields of DNA that came from sorted CD4+ and CD8+ cells averaged about 3.5 ug. There were 10 million or so reads, on average, for CD4+ cells from healthy donors.

General observations from the study: In common between the patients and the controls were some 28 CD8+ CDR3 sequences.

This chain joins TRBV7-9 and TRBJ2-3; D tentatively fits TRBD1 or TRBD2 (5 bases each). The specimen sequenced was sorted CD4+, CD8+, or CD8+CD57+ T cells (not recorded which) from PBMCs. This clonotype originated in a human donor in good health. CDR3 sequence: CATGTQYTQYF. DNA of the CDR3: TGTGCCACCGGGACGCAGTATACGCAGTATTTT.